This T cell receptor (beta chain) was retrieved from a study of blood T cell repertoires in COVID-19. Looking at the study overall: Material from acute and convalescent COVID-19 was sourced from the United States, Italy and Spain. The cDNA or gDNA used as material had been derived from T cells, B-cell-depleted T cells, or PBMCs.

The CDR3 sequence is 14 residues long. Germline V gives CDR1 KGHSH, CDR2 LQKENI. Losses at the gene ends were 2 bases for V and 4 bases for J; bases not matched to a gene: 2. Original processing methods: Amplification from reference gene primers served as the basis for estimated nucleated cell counts. Profiled with immunoSEQ multiplex PCR; TCRdb holds only in-frame clones, not every one. That table furnishes V, J and clone size, whereas the DNA furnished D and trimming. This sample has a few hundred thousand clones, with more than 80% found just once. This TCR was recovered from a young woman with active or convalescent COVID-19. The sequencing sample was made of peripheral blood. This chain links TRBV18 with TRBJ1-3, with TRBD1 identical over 7 bases. The CDR3 nucleotides are TGTGCCAGCTCACCAACAGGGGAGGGAAACACCATATATTTT. Protein: CASSPTGEGNTIYF.